The 5 T cell receptor beta chains presented below share a single source sample, sequenced in a study of cytomegalovirus exposure and HLA in healthy donors. TCRdb's table, derived via immunoSEQ multiplex PCR, lists solely in-frame clones and lacks some. Found here are some 330,000 clones, around 86% of them singletons; the top ten hold around 0.8%. Sequenced sample: PBMCs. These receptor sequences come from a woman between 18 and 29 years old in good health and CMV-seronegative.

The chain has TRBV6-5 and TRBJ2-2; 7 positions agree with TRBD1. Germline CDR1 reads MNHEY; CDR2 reads SVGAGI. V shed 6 bases, J shed 0 bases, and the junction held 4 bases outside the gene matches. The CDR3 has 15 amino acids. CDR3 bases: TGTGCCAGCAGATACCAGGGGGCGAACACCGGGGAGCTGTTTTTT. Translating gives CASRYQGANTGELFF.

The V gene is TRBV11-3, the J gene TRBJ2-1; TRBD1 aligns across 10 bases. Per germline, CDR1 SGHNT and CDR2 YENEEA. The ends lost 5 bases at V and 6 bases at J; junction bases unmatched: 7. The CDR3 spans 15 residues. CDR3 sequence reads: CASSPPGQGLNEQFF. The CDR3 DNA reads TGTGCCAGCAGCCCCCCGGGACAGGGGCTCAATGAGCAGTTCTTC. Based on the CDR3 plus reference TRBV11-3 and TRBJ2-1, the full variable domain is EAGVVQSPRYKIIEKKQPVAFWCNPISGHNTLYWYLQNLGQGPELLIRYENEEAVDDSQLPKDRFSAERLKGVDSTLKIQPAELGDSAVYLCASSPPGQGLNEQFFGPGTRLTVL.

This rearrangement joins TRBV15 to TRBJ1-5; D gene unclear. The V gene's germline CDR1 is LNHNV and CDR2 YYDKDF (reference sequence). The CDR3 extends over 14 amino acids. V was trimmed by 2 bases and J by 5 bases, leaving 10 bases between them. The CDR3 region has the DNA TGTGCCACCAGCAGATTAGGGAGGGATCAGCCCCAGCATTTT. It yields the protein CATSRLGRDQPQHF.

The V call is TRBV27, the J call TRBJ2-5; 7 nucleotides match TRBD1. V shed 4 bases and J 6 bases; nucleotides not matched to a gene: 11. The CDR3 contains 15 residues. From germline, CDR1 is MNHEY and CDR2 SMNVEV (reference sequence). The CDR3 loop is CASSSIGEGAKTQYF. The CDR3 DNA follows: TGTGCCAGCAGTTCGATCGGAGAGGGGGCGAAGACCCAGTACTTC.

The genes are TRBV25-1 and TRBJ2-3, with D maybe TRBD1 (6 bases). The CDR3 consists of 14 residues. The germline V gene encodes CDR1 MGHDK and CDR2 SYGVNS. The V end lost 2 bases, the J end lost 6 bases, and 12 bases lay between the germline ends. The CDR3 DNA reads TGTGCCAGCAGTGAAGGGGGCAGTCTCGATACGCAGTATTTT. Amino acids: CASSEGGSLDTQYF.